This T cell receptor beta chain came from a study of blood T cell repertoires in COVID-19 (dated by TCRdb to the early 2020s). Some background on the complete study: The collaborator samples originated in the United States, Italy and Spain and spanned the acute and convalescent phases of COVID-19. The prospective study material was composed of cDNA or gDNA derived from T cells, B-cell-depleted T cells, or PBMCs. Subjects who had been exposed to COVID-19, were actively infected with it, or had recovered from it provided the deeply sampled blood TCRbeta repertoires that made up the dataset. The repertoires were made available in a free public database intended to serve as a resource for research on the immune response to SARS-CoV-2. The samples were drawn from the first 160 participants of the ongoing ImmuneRACE study and from 1,200 or so subjects provided by 6 global collaborators. Nearly every sample came with metadata listing a de-identified subject ID, COVID-19 status, age in years and sex. Where available, HLA class I and class II types were taken from metadata supplied by the sample provider and were not determined by assay-based typing. The research as a whole found: The amount of clinical and demographic metadata varied by source and participant and was provided uncurated.

Concerning this clone: Its antigen target is currently unknown. At one of its ends the junction is not consistent with the germline gene, which may arise from a read error.

The CDR3 starts with the cysteine, ends with the phenylalanine, and has 15 residues. Only the CDR3 part of the read is kept: 45 bases, read in frame from the first base. CDR1 LNHNV and CDR2 YYDKDF are derived from the germline V gene (reference sequence). TCRbeta CDR3 regions were amplified from genomic DNA by means of the immunoSEQ Assay, a bias-controlled multiplex PCR. Regarding the original processing steps: The number of nucleated cells in each sample was estimated by amplification of reference gene primers within the assay. To quantify the absolute abundance of each unique TCRbeta CDR3 rearrangement, sequence reads were collapsed and filtered. For each sample, productive Simpson clonality was calculated by taking the square root of Simpson's diversity index across productive rearrangements. TCRdb mirrors the immuneACCESS table, restricted to in-frame sequences. Some clones are absent from its copies; in checked studies, under half trace to an unresolved V gene, and the reason for the others is unknown. D and trimming were read from the DNA, whereas the V and J calls and clone size are those reported in that table. This sample comprises some 700,000 clones, approximately 90% of them detected only once. Of the sample, under 0.3% is held by the ten largest clones.

Whole blood was collected in K2EDTA tubes by collaborating institutions according to the institutions' own protocols. For TCRbeta analysis, collaborators shipped samples in one of three forms: frozen whole blood, isolated PBMCs, or DNA extracted from either of those sample types. The clonotype originates from a woman between 18 and 29 years old with acute or convalescent COVID-19. The specimen was peripheral blood. The chain was built from TRBV15 and TRBJ1-3; the D gene is not confidently resolved. The nucleotide sequence is TGTGCCACCAGCAGCGGGGTCATAACTGGAATCACCATATATTTT. It codes for CATSSGVITGITIYF.